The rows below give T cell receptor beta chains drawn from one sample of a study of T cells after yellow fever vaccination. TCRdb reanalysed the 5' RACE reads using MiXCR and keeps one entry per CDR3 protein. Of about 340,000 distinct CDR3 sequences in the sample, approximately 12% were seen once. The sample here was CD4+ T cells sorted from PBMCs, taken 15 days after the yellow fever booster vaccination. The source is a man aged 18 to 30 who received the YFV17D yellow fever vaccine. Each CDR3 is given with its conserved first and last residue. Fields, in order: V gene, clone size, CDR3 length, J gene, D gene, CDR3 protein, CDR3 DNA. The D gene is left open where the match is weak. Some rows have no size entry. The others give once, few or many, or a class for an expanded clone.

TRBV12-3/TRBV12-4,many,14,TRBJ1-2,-,CASRDEDGAGGYTF,TGTGCCAGCAGGGACGAGGACGGTGCTGGAGGCTACACCTTC
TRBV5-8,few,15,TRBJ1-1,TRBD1,CASSETGGRDTEAFF,TGTGCCAGCAGCGAAACAGGGGGAAGGGACACTGAAGCTTTCTTT
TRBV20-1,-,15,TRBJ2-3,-,CSARDPRGGSDTQYF,TGCAGTGCTAGGGACCCCAGGGGAGGATCAGATACGCAGTATTTT
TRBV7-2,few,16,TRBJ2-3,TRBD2,CASSLSRTRQEDTQYF,TGTGCCAGCAGCCTAAGCCGGACTAGACAAGAAGATACGCAGTATTTT
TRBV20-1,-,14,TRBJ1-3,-,CSAIQGSTGNTIYF,TGCAGTGCTATACAGGGAAGCACTGGAAACACCATATATTTT
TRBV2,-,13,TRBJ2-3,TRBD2,CASSGRLADTQYF,TGTGCCAGCAGCGGGAGACTAGCGGATACGCAGTATTTT
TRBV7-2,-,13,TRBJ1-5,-,CASSTQDYQPQHF,TGTGCCAGCAGCACCCAGGATTATCAGCCCCAGCATTTT
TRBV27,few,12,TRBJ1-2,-,CASSPTVYGYTF,TGTGCCAGCAGCCCGACAGTATACGGCTACACCTTC
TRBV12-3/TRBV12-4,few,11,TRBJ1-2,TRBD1,CASSQGTGFTF,TGTGCCAGCAGCCAAGGGACAGGGTTCACCTTC
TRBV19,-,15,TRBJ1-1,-,CASTRGKLRNTEAFF,TGTGCCAGTACAAGGGGAAAGTTGAGGAACACTGAAGCTTTCTTT
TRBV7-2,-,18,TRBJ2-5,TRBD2,CASSHHRLAGGVSETQYF,TGTGCCAGCAGCCACCATCGACTAGCGGGGGGGGTATCAGAGACCCAGTACTTC